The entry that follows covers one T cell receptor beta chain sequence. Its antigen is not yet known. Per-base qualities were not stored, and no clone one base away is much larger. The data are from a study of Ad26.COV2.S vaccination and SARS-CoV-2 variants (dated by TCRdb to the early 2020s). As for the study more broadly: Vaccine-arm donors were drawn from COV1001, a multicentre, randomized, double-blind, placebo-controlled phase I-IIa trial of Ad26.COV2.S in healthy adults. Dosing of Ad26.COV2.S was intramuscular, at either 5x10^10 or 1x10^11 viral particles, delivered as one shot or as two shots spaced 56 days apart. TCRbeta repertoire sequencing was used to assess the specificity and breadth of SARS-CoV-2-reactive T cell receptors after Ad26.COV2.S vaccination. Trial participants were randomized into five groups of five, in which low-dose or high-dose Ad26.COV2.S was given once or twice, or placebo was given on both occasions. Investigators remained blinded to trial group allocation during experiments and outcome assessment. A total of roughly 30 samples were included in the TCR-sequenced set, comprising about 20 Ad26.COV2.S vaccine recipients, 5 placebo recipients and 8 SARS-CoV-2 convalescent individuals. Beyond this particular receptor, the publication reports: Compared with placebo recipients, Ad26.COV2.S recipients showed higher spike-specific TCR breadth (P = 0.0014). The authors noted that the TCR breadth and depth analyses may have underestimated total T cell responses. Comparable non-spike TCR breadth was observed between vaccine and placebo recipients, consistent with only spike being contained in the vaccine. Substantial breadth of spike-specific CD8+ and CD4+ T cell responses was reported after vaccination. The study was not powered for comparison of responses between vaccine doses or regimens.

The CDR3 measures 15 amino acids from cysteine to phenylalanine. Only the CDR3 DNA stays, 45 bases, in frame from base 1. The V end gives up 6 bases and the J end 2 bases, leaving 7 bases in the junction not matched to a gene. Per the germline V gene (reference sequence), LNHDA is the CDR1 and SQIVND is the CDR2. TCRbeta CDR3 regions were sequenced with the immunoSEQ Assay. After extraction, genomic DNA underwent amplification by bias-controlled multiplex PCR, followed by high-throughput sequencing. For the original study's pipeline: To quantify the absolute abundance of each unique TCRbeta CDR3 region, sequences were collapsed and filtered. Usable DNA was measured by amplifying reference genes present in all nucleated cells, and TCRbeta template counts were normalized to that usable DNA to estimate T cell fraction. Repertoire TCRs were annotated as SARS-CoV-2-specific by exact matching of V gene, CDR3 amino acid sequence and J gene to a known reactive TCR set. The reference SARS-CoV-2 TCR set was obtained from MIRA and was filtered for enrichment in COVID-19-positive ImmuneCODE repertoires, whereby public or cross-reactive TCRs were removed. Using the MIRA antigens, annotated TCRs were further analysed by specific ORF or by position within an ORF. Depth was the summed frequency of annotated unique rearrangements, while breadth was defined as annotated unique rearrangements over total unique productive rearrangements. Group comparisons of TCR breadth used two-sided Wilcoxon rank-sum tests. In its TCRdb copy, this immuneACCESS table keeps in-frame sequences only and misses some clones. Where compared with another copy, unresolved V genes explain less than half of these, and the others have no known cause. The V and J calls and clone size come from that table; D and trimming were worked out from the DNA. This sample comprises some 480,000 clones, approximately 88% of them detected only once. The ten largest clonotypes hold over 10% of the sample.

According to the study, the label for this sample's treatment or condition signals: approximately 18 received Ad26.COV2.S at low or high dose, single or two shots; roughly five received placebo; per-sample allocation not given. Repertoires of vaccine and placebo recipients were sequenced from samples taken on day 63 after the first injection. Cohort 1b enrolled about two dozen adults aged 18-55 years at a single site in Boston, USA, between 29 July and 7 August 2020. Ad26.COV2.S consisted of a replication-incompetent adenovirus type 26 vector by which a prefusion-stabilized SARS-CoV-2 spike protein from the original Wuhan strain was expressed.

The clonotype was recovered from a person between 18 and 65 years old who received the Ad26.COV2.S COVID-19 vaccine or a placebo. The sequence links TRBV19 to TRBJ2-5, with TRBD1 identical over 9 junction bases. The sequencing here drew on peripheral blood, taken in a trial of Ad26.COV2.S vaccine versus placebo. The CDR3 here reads CASSLGQGRQETQYF. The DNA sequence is TGTGCCAGTAGCCTCGGACAGGGGCGGCAAGAGACCCAGTACTTC.